This TCR beta chain stems from a study of beta chain features in type 1 diabetes. Germline CDR1 is SQVTM and CDR2 is ANQGSEA. V was cut by 6 bases and J by 4 bases, with 21 bases left in between. The CDR3 runs to 15 residues. This clone was detected many times. Reverse transcription of all isolated RNA meant that expressed TCRB transcripts were sequenced. Samples of naive, central memory and regulatory T cells yielded a mean of around 3.4 million reads. Sequencing used immunoSEQ multiplex PCR; TCRdb keeps in-frame clones, though not all of them. The data show a few hundred thousand clones, 11% seen once.

The source of this sequence is a man aged 18 to 29 in good health. The material sequenced was central memory CD4+ T cells from blood. This chain connects TRBV29-1 to TRBJ1-2; weak D call: TRBD1 (6 bases). CDR3 loop: CSVLNSGQYLYGYTF. The CDR3 DNA reads TGCAGCGTACTAAACAGCGGACAGTACCTCTATGGCTACACCTTC. Filled out from reference TRBV29-1 and TRBJ1-2, the complete variable domain reads SAVISQKPSRDICQRGTSLTIQCQVDSQVTMMFWYRQQPGQSLTLIATANQGSEATYESGFVIDKFPISRPNLTFSTLTVSNMSPEDSSIYLCSVLNSGQYLYGYTFGSGTRLTVV.